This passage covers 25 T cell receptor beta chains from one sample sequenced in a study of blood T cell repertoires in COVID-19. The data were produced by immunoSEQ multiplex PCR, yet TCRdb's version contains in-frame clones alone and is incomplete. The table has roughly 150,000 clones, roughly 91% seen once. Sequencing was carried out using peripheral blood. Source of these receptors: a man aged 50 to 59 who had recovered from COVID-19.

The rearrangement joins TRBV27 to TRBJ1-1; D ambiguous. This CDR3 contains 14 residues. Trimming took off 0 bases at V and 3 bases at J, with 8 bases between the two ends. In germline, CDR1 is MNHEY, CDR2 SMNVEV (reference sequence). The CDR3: CASSLSSVYTEAFF. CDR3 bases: TGTGCCAGCAGTTTATCCTCTGTATACACTGAAGCTTTCTTT.

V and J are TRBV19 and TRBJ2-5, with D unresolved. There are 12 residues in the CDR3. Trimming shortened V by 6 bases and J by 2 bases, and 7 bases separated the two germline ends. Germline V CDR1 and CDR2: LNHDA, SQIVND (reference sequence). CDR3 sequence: CASSETQETQYF. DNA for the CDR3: TGTGCCAGTAGCGAAACACAAGAGACCCAGTACTTC.

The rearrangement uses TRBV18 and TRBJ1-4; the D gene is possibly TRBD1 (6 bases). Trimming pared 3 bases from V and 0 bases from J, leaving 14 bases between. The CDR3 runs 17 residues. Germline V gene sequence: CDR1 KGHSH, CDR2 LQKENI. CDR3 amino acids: CASSPLAPGATNEKLFF. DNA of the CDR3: TGTGCCAGCTCACCGCTTGCCCCAGGGGCAACTAATGAAAAACTGTTTTTT. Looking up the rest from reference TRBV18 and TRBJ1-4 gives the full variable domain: NAGVMQNPRHLVRRRGQEARLRCSPMKGHSHVYWYRQLPEEGLKFMVYLQKENIIDESGMPKERFSAEFPKEGPSILRIQQVVRGDSAAYFCASSPLAPGATNEKLFFGSGTQLSVL.

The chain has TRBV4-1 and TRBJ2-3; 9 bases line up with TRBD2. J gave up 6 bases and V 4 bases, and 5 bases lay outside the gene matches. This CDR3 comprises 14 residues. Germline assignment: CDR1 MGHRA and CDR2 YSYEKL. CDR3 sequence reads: CASSLLAGADTQYF. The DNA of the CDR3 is TGCGCCAGCAGCCTTTTAGCGGGGGCCGATACGCAGTATTTT.

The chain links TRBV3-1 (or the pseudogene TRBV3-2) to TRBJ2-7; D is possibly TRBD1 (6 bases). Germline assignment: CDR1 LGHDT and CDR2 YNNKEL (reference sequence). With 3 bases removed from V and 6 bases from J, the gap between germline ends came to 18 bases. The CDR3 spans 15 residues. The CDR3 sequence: CASSQYRALLSEQYF. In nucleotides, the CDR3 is TGTGCCAGCAGCCAGTACAGGGCCCTTCTAAGCGAGCAGTACTTC.

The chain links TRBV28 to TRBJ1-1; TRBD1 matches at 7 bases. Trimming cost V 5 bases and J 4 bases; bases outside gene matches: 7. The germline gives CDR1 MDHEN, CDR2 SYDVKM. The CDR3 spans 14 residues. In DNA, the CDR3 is TGTGCCAGCAGTGGACAGGTCTGGGGCACTGAAGCTTTCTTT. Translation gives CASSGQVWGTEAFF. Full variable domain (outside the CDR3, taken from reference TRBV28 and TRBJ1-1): DVKVTQSSRYLVKRTGEKVFLECVQDMDHENMFWYRQDPGLGLRLIYFSYDVKMKEKGDIPEGYSVSREKKERFSLILESASTNQTSMYLCASSGQVWGTEAFFGQGTRLTVV.

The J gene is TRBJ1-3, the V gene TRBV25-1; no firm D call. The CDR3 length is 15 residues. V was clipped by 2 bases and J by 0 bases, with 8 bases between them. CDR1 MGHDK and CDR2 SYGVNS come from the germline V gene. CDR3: CASSEGQSSGNTIYF. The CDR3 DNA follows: TGTGCCAGCAGTGAAGGGCAGAGCTCTGGAAACACCATATATTTT.

The CDR3 DNA follows: TGTGCCAGCAGCTTTACGGGTACAGGTCCAGATGGCTACACCTTC. Translating gives CASSFTGTGPDGYTF. V and J are TRBV7-2 and TRBJ1-2; maybe TRBD1 (5 bases). Trimming stripped 3 bases from V and 6 bases from J, with 17 bases between. The CDR3 is 15 amino acids. Germline V gene lookup returns CDR1 SGHTA and CDR2 FQGNSA.

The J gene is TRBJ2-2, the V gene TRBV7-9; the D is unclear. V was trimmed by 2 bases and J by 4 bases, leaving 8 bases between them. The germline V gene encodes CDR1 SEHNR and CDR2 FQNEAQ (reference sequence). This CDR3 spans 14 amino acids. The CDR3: CASSLLQTTGELFF. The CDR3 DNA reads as TGTGCCAGCAGCTTATTACAGACCACCGGGGAGCTGTTTTTT.

Here the CDR3 DNA reads TGTGCCAGCAGCCGGGATGTAGCGGGAGATTTTCGGCAGTACTTC. Residues: CASSRDVAGDFRQYF. The genes are TRBV7-9 and TRBJ2-7; 9 bases line up with TRBD2. CDR3 length: 15 residues. Losses at the gene ends were 5 bases for V and 9 bases for J; bases not matched to a gene: 14. From germline, CDR1 is SEHNR and CDR2 FQNEAQ (reference sequence).

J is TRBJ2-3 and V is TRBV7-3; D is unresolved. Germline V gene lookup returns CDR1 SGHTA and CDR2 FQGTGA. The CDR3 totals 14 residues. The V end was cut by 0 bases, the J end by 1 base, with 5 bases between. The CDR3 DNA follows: TGTGCCAGCAGCTTAACTGGAGGCACAGATACGCAGTATTTT. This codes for CASSLTGGTDTQYF.

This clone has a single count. CDR3 DNA: TGTGCCAGCAGTGAACGCGACAGGGTATCTGAAGCTTTCTTT. It specifies CASSERDRVSEAFF. The chain is built from TRBV6-1 and TRBJ1-1; 7 positions match TRBD1. V lost 2 bases and J lost 6; bases outside the gene matches: 6. Per germline, CDR1 MNHNS and CDR2 SASEGT. CDR3 length: 14 amino acids.

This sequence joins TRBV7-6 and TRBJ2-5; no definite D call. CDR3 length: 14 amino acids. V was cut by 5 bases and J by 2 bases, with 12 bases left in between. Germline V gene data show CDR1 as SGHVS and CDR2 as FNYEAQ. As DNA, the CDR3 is TGTGCCAGCAGCGCCCCCCGGGTTCAAGAGACCCAGTACTTC. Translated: CASSAPRVQETQYF.

The CDR3 bases are TGTGCCAGCAGCTCGGAGACTCGCTCCTACGAGCAGTACTTC. It yields the protein CASSSETRSYEQYF. The V call is TRBV7-6, the J call TRBJ2-7; the D is unclear. Germline V CDR1 and CDR2: SGHVS, FNYEAQ. Trimming removed 4 bases from V and 0 bases from J, with 10 bases in between. This CDR3 spans 14 amino acids. The whole variable domain, filled in from reference TRBV7-6 and TRBJ2-7, reads GAGVSQSPRYKVTKRGQDVALRCDPISGHVSLYWYRQALGQGPEFLTYFNYEAQQDKSGLPNDRFSAERPEGSISTLTIQRTEQRDSAMYRCASSSETRSYEQYFGPGTRLTVT.

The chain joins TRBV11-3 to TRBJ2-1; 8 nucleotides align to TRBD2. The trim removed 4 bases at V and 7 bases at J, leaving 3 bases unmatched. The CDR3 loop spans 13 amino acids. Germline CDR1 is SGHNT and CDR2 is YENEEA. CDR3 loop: CASSSGGWNEQFF. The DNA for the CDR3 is TGTGCCAGCAGCTCGGGGGGGTGGAATGAGCAGTTCTTC.

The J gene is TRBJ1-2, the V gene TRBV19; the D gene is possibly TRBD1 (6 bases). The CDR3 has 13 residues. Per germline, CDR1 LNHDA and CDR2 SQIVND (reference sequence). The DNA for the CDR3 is TGTGCTGCCGGACAGCAACCTAACTATGGCTACACCTTC. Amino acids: CAAGQQPNYGYTF.

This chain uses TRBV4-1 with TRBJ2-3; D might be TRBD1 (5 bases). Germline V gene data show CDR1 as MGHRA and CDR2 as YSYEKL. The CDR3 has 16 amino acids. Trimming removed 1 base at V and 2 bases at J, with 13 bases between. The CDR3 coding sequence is TGCGCCAGCAGCCAAGGGGTAGGGGCAATCACAGATACGCAGTATTTT. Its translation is CASSQGVGAITDTQYF.

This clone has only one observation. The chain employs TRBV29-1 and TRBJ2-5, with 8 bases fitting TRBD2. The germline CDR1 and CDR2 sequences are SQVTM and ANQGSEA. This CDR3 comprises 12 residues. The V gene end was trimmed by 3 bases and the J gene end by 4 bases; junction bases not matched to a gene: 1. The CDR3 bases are TGCAGCGTTGACGGGGGGGCAGAGACCCAGTACTTC. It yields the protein CSVDGGAETQYF.

The CDR3 spells CASSHASGRANTGELFF. The CDR3 DNA reads as TGCGCCAGCAGCCACGCTAGCGGGAGGGCCAACACCGGGGAGCTGTTTTTT. The rearrangement joins TRBV4-3 to TRBJ2-2; 12 bases line up with TRBD2. The J segment lost 2 bases and the V segment lost 3 bases, leaving 4 bases of the junction unmatched. The CDR3 sequence is 17 residues long. Germline V lookup: CDR1 LGHNA, CDR2 YSLEER.

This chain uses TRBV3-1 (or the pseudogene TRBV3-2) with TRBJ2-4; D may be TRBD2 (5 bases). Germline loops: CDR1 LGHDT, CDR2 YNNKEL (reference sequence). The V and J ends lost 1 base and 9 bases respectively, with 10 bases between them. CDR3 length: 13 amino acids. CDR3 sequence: CASSQGAEGIQYF. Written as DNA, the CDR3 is TGTGCCAGCAGCCAAGGGGCAGAGGGCATTCAGTACTTC.

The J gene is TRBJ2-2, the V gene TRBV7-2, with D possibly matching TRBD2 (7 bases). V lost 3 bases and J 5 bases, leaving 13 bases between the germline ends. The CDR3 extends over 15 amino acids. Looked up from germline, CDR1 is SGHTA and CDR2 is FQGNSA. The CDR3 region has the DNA TGTGCCAGCAGCTTTGGGCGGGGGCCGACCGGGGAGCTGTTTTTT. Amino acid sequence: CASSFGRGPTGELFF.

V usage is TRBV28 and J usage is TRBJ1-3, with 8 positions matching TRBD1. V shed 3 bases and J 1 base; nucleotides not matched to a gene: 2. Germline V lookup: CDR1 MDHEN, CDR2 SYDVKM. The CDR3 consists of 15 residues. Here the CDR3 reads CASSFTGGSGNTIYF. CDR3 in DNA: TGTGCCAGCAGTTTCACAGGGGGATCTGGAAACACCATATATTTT. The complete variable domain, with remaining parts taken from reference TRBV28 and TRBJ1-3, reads DVKVTQSSRYLVKRTGEKVFLECVQDMDHENMFWYRQDPGLGLRLIYFSYDVKMKEKGDIPEGYSVSREKKERFSLILESASTNQTSMYLCASSFTGGSGNTIYFGEGSWLTVV.

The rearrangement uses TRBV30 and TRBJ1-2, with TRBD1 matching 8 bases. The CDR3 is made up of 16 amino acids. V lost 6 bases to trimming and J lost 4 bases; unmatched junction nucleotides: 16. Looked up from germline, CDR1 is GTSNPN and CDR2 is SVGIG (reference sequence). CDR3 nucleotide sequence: TGTGCCTGTCAGGGGGCGCGGGAGAAGGGGGCCTATGGCTACACCTTC. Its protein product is CACQGAREKGAYGYTF.

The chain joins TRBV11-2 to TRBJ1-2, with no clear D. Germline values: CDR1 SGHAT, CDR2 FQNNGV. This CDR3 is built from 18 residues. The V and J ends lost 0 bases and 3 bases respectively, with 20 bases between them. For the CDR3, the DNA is TGTGCCAGCAGCTTAGAATCTAGAGACCCGATCTCGTACTATGGCTACACCTTC. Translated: CASSLESRDPISYYGYTF.

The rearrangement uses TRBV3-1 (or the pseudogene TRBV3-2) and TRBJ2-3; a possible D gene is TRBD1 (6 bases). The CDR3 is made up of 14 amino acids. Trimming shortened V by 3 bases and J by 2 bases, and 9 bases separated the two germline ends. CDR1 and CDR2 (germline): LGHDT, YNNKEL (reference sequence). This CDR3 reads CASSHRTDTDTQYF. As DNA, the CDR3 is TGTGCCAGCAGCCACAGGACAGACACAGATACGCAGTATTTT.